The T cell receptor beta chain under discussion was sequenced for a study of cytomegalovirus exposure and HLA in healthy donors. General observations from the study: DRB1 showed the most TCR associations and HLA-C the fewest in a later analysis, as rates varied by HLA locus. Segments of the TCR beta V type were, in most cases, productive about 90% or about 30% of the time in an earlier analysis. A missense variant in DCLRE1C was later tied to TCR beta V- and J-gene trimming.

As for this clone: Antigen unknown.

This CDR3 is 12 amino acids long. Per the germline V gene, CDR1 is SEHNR and CDR2 is FQNEAQ (reference sequence). V was clipped by 5 bases and J by 3 bases, with 8 bases between them. The PCR made use of 60 Vbeta and 13 Jbeta primers. The assay was immunoSEQ multiplex PCR, and TCRdb's table has in-frame clones only and misses some. The table records approximately 140,000 clones, around 80% of them present only once. The sample was PBMCs. The V and J genes are TRBV7-9 and TRBJ2-7; D is perhaps TRBD2 (5 bases). The TCR originated in a man aged 40-49 years in good health and CMV-seropositive. Here the CDR3 DNA reads TGTGCCAGCAGCCGGGATTACTACGAGCAGTACTTC. This encodes CASSRDYYEQYF.